This TCR beta chain came from a study of blood T cell repertoires in COVID-19. Between the trimmed V and J ends, which lost 1 base and 4 bases, there was a span of 7 bases. Germline lookup yields CDR1 LGHNT and CDR2 FRNRAP. The CDR3 extends over 13 amino acids. Sequenced by immunoSEQ multiplex PCR; TCRdb stores in-frame clones only, minus some. The top ten hold around 13% of the sample, which has over 250,000 clones, 75% to 90% seen once. This TCR came from a woman in her 70s with COVID-19, enrolled during active disease. V and J are TRBV12-5 and TRBJ2-5, with D perhaps TRBD2 (5 bases). Sequencing was carried out using peripheral blood. The CDR3 DNA reads TGTGCTAGTGGTTTGGGGGAGAGAGAGACCCAGTACTTC. Translation gives CASGLGERETQYF.